This record concerns one T cell receptor beta chain sequence. The antigen is unknown. V lost 5 bases and J 2 bases, leaving 13 bases between the germline ends. The CDR3 loop spans 14 amino acids. Germline V lookup: CDR1 SNHLY, CDR2 FYNNEI. These data are taken from a study of blood T cells in healthy people across ages. Primed by a sample-barcoded 5' primer and a J-beta primer mix, a second PCR proceeded for 7 to 11 cycles. From the 5' RACE reads, TCRdb called clonotypes with MiXCR, one entry per CDR3 protein. The top ten clones hold 15% of a sample with 550,000 to 800,000 distinct CDR3 sequences, approximately 30% of them seen once. Study-wide points: Age showed a roughly linear inverse relationship with TCR beta diversity per million T cells.

The sample consisted of blood. This clonotype was sampled from a woman older than 75 in good health. The rearrangement uses TRBV2 and TRBJ2-7, with D tentatively TRBD1 (6 bases). The CDR3 region has the DNA TGTGCCAGCAGTCCAGGGGAGTGGCCCTACGAGCAGTACTTC. Translating gives CASSPGEWPYEQYF.